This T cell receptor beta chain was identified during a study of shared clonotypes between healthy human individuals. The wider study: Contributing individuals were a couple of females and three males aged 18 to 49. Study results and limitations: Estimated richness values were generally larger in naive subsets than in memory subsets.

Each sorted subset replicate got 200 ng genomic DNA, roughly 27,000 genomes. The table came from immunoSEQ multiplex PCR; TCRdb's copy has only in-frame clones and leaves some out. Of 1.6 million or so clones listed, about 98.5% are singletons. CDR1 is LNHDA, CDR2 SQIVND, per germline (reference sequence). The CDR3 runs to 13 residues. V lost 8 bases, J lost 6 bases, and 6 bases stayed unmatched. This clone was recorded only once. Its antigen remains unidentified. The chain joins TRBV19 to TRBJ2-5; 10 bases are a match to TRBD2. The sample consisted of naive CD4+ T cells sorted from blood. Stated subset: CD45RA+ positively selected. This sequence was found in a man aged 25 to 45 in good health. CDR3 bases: TGTGCCAGTCTCGCTAGCGGGAGAAAGACCCAGTACTTC. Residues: CASLASGRKTQYF.